Listed here are 17 T cell receptor beta chains from one sample, sequenced in a study of T cells in Graves' hyperthyroidism and ophthalmopathy. The investigators amplified TCR beta CDR3 regions from RNA transcripts. A first-round RT-PCR of the TCR CDR3 used the HTBI primer set. TCRdb called the multiplex PCR reads again in MiXCR, with one record for every CDR3 protein. The sample carries under 650,000 distinct CDR3 sequences, about a sixth recorded once. The sequenced sample consisted of blood. These TCRs come from a woman aged 25 to 45 with Graves' hyperthyroidism.

This clonotype was observed many times. The chain links TRBV18 to TRBJ2-7; 7 positions match TRBD1. The CDR3 extends over 15 amino acids. J was trimmed by 0 bases and V by 4 bases; bases with no gene match: 6. Germline V gives CDR1 KGHSH, CDR2 LQKENI. In nucleotides, the CDR3 is TGTGCCAGCTCACTCCGACAGGGTAGCTCCTACGAGCAGTACTTC. It translates to CASSLRQGSSYEQYF.

There are many counts of this clonotype. This chain joins TRBV13 and TRBJ2-1, with D possibly being TRBD1 or TRBD2 (7 bases each). The CDR3 is made up of 12 amino acids. The V end was cut by 4 bases, the J end by 12 bases, with 13 bases between. CDR1 and CDR2 (germline): PRHDT, FYEKMQ (reference sequence). CDR3 nucleotide sequence: TGTGCCAGCAGCTCCAGGGGGGGCGGGCAGTTCTTC. Residues: CASSSRGGGQFF.

This clonotype appeared many times. CDR3 nucleotide sequence: TGCAGCCTATCTAGCGGCCACAATGAGCAGTTCTTC. Its translation: CSLSSGHNEQFF. The chain uses TRBV29-1 and TRBJ2-1, with 7 nucleotides matching TRBD2. The CDR3 is 12 amino acids. The V gene's germline CDR1 is SQVTM and CDR2 ANQGSEA. The V segment lost 8 bases and the J segment 5 bases; nucleotides outside the gene matches: 6.

The chain has TRBV15 and TRBJ2-1, with D perhaps TRBD1 or TRBD2 (5 bases each). Trimming took 5 bases from V and 7 from J, leaving 12 bases between them. Germline V lookup: CDR1 LNHNV, CDR2 YYDKDF (reference sequence). The CDR3 has 13 residues. The CDR3 loop reads CATSWGPRNEQFF. The CDR3 nucleotides read TGTGCCACCAGCTGGGGACCTAGAAATGAGCAGTTCTTC.

This sequence joins TRBV12-3 or TRBV12-4 and TRBJ2-7; TRBD2 agrees at 9 bases. This CDR3 has 14 residues. V lost 4 bases to trimming and J lost 3 bases; unmatched junction nucleotides: 4. The CDR3 sequence is CASSWNSGSYEQYF. The CDR3 DNA follows: TGTGCCAGCAGTTGGAATAGCGGGAGCTACGAGCAGTACTTC.

The V and J genes are TRBV28 and TRBJ1-6; D not resolved. The CDR3 consists of 13 residues. Trimming pared 6 bases from V and 10 bases from J, leaving 13 bases between. Germline CDR1 reads MDHEN; CDR2 reads SYDVKM. The CDR3 DNA sequence: TGTGCCAGCAGCTCAATCTCAGCGTCACCCCTCCACTTT. Translation gives CASSSISASPLHF.

This clonotype was seen only once. The V gene is TRBV5-1, the J gene TRBJ2-7, with TRBD1 matching over 8 bases. Germline trimming cut 4 bases from V and 6 bases from J; bases unmatched to any gene: 12. CDR1 SGHRS and CDR2 YFSETQ come from the germline V gene. The CDR3 runs to 15 residues. Here the CDR3 DNA reads TGCGCCAGCAGCCCCAGGCAGGACAGGGTTCGCGAGCAGTACTTC. This encodes CASSPRQDRVREQYF.

The chain carries TRBV4-1 and TRBJ2-3, with D perhaps TRBD1 (6 bases). Trimming left V 6 bases short and J 7 bases short, with 17 bases between. CDR1 MGHRA and CDR2 YSYEKL come from the germline V gene. This CDR3 has 14 residues. CDR3 coding DNA: TGCGCCAGCAGTCAGGGGTCCCCCACGAATACGCAGTATTTT. Protein sequence: CASSQGSPTNTQYF.

Only a few counts were recorded for this clonotype. The chain is built from TRBV6-2 or TRBV6-3 and TRBJ2-1; D is perhaps TRBD2 (6 bases). CDR1 and CDR2 from the germline V gene are MNHEY and SVGEGT. The CDR3 runs to 12 residues. Trimming removed 10 bases at V and 8 bases at J, with 15 bases between. This chain's CDR3 is CATLTRRDEQFF. Written as DNA, the CDR3 is TGTGCCACCCTGACGAGGAGGGATGAGCAGTTCTTC.

This clonotype came up a few times. The chain joins TRBV12-3 or TRBV12-4 to TRBJ1-5, with unresolved D. Trimming took 7 bases from V and 0 from J, leaving 16 bases between them. The CDR3 totals 16 residues. The CDR3 DNA reads TGTGCCAGCAACAACCTCCGGACGGGTAGCAATCAGCCCCAGCATTTT. Amino acid sequence: CASNNLRTGSNQPQHF.

The rearrangement links TRBV2 to TRBJ2-7; 12 nucleotides match TRBD2. Germline assignment: CDR1 SNHLY and CDR2 FYNNEI. The length of the CDR3 is 17 residues. J was trimmed by 0 bases and V by 4 bases; bases with no gene match: 7. Here the CDR3 DNA reads TGTGCCAGCAGTGCCCCGACTAGCGGGAGTAACTCCTACGAGCAGTACTTC. Translating it yields CASSAPTSGSNSYEQYF.

The chain has TRBV19 and TRBJ1-2; no clear D gene. The CDR3 contains 13 residues. Looked up from germline, CDR1 is LNHDA and CDR2 is SQIVND (reference sequence). V lost 5 bases, J lost 5 bases, and 12 bases lay in between. The CDR3 sequence: CASSLSRTYGYTF. The CDR3, as DNA: TGTGCCAGTAGTCTGAGCAGAACTTATGGCTACACCTTC.

This clonotype came up a few times. The chain joins TRBV27 to TRBJ2-7; D tentatively fits TRBD1 or TRBD2 (6 bases each). The CDR3 spans 13 residues. V was pared by 8 bases and J by 9 bases, with 20 bases between. Germline V lookup: CDR1 MNHEY, CDR2 SMNVEV (reference sequence). CDR3 DNA: TGTGCCAGCTCCGCAAGTTGGGGGGCTAGGCAGTACTTC. Its protein product is CASSASWGARQYF.

This clonotype has ten or more counts. The rearrangement links TRBV6-6 to TRBJ1-1; 7 nucleotides line up with TRBD1. The CDR3 spans 15 residues. CDR1 is MNHNY, CDR2 SVGAGI, per germline (reference sequence). V dropped 0 bases and J dropped 0; count of bases not matched to a gene: 1. The CDR3 DNA is TGTGCCAGCAGTTACTCGGGACAGATGAACACTGAAGCTTTCTTT. Protein sequence: CASSYSGQMNTEAFF.

This clonotype appeared many times. The CDR3 DNA reads TGTGCCAGCAACCTTCCCGGCACAGATACGCAGTATTTT. This encodes CASNLPGTDTQYF. This chain joins TRBV6-2 or TRBV6-3 and TRBJ2-3; D gene ambiguous. Germline V CDR1 and CDR2: MNHEY, SVGEGT. The CDR3 length is 13 residues. V lost 7 bases, J lost 1 base, and 9 bases lay in between.

This clonotype has at least ten counts. The chain is built from TRBV6-2 or TRBV6-3 and TRBJ2-1, with no clear D. With 7 bases removed from V and 0 bases from J, the gap between germline ends came to 10 bases. The CDR3 covers 14 residues. Germline V CDR1 and CDR2: MNHEY, SVGEGT. The CDR3 DNA sequence: TGTGCCAGCAAAGTTCAATCCTCCTACAATGAGCAGTTCTTC. Translating gives CASKVQSSYNEQFF.

This clonotype was recorded many times. The V call is TRBV7-2, the J call TRBJ2-1; D remains unclear. From germline, CDR1 is SGHTA and CDR2 FQGNSA. Deletions cut 4 bases from V and 10 bases from J, with 14 bases between. The CDR3 covers 13 residues. The CDR3 spells CASSSTGDGEQFF. The CDR3 region has the DNA TGTGCCAGCAGCTCGACTGGGGATGGGGAGCAGTTCTTC.